This entry describes one T cell receptor (beta chain). The data were obtained in a study of cytomegalovirus exposure and HLA in healthy donors. PCR was performed using 60 Vbeta and 13 Jbeta primers. Here immunoSEQ multiplex PCR was the method, and the copy in TCRdb shows in-frame clones only, minus some. The sample includes approximately 140,000 clones, 77% seen only once; the top ten take about 1.7%. V shed 3 bases and J 3 bases; nucleotides not matched to a gene: 3. The CDR3 consists of 16 residues. Germline lookup yields CDR1 SGDLS and CDR2 YYNGEE. The sequence came from a female donor in good health and CMV-seronegative. J is TRBJ2-1 and V is TRBV9, with 13 positions matching TRBD2. Sequences were obtained from PBMCs. The CDR3 sequence is CASSARTSGGYNEQFF. DNA for the CDR3: TGTGCCAGCAGCGCTCGGACTAGCGGGGGCTACAATGAGCAGTTCTTC.